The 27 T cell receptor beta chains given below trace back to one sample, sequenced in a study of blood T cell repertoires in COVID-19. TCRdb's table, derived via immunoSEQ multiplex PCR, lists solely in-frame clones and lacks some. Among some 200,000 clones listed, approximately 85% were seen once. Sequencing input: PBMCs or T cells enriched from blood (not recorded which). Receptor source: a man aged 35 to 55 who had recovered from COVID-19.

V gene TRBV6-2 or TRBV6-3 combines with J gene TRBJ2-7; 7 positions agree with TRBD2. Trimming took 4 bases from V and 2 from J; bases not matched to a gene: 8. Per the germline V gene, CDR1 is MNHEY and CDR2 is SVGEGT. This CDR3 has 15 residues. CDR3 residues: CASSWGRAGAYEQYV. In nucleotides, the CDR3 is TGTGCCAGCAGTTGGGGAAGGGCGGGGGCCTACGAGCAGTACGTC.

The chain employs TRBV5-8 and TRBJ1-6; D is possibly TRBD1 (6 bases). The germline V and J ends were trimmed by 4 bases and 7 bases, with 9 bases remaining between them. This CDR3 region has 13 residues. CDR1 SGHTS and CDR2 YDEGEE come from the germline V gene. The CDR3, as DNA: TGTGCCAGCAGCAGGACAGCAAATTCACCCCTCCACTTT. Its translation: CASSRTANSPLHF.

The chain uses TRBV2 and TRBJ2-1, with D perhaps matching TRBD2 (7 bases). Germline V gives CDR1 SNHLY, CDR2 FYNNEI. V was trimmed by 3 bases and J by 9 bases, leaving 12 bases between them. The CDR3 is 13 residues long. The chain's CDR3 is CASSDGLGGEQFF. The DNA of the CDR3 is TGTGCCAGCAGTGACGGACTAGGGGGTGAGCAGTTCTTC.

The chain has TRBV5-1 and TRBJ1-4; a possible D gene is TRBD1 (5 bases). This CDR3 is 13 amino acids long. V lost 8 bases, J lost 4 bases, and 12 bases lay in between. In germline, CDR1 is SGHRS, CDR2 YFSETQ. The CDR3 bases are TGCGCCAGTAGCGACAGCCTTAATGAAAAACTGTTTTTT. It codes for CASSDSLNEKLFF.

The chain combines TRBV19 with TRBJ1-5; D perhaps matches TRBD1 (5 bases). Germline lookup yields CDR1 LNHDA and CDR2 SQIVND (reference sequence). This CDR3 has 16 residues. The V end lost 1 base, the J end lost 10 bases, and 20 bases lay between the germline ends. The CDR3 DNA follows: TGTGCCAGTAGTATAGTAACAGGTTCGGGGGGGTATCCCCAGCATTTT. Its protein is CASSIVTGSGGYPQHF.

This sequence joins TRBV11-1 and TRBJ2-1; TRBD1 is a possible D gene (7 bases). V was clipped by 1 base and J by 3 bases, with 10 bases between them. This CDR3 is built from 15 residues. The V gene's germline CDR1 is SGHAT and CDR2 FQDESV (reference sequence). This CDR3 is CASSLGQGGYNEQFF. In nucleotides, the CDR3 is TGTGCCAGCAGCTTAGGACAGGGAGGCTACAATGAGCAGTTCTTC. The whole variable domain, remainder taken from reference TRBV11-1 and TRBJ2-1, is EAEVAQSPRYKITEKSQAVAFWCDPISGHATLYWYRQILGQGPELLVQFQDESVVDDSQLPKDRFSAERLKGVDSTLKIQPAELGDSAMYLCASSLGQGGYNEQFFGPGTRLTVL.

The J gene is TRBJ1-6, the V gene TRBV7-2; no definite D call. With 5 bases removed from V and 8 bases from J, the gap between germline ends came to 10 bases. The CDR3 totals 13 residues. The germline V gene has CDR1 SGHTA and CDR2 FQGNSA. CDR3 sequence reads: CASSLAGDSPLHF. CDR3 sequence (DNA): TGTGCCAGCAGCCTGGCCGGGGATTCACCCCTCCACTTT.

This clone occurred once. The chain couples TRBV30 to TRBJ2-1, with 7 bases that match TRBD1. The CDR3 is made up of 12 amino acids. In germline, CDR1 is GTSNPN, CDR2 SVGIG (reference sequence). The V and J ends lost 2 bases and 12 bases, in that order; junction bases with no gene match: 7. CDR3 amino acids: CAWSSTGMLQFF. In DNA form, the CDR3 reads TGTGCCTGGAGTTCGACAGGGATGTTGCAGTTCTTC.

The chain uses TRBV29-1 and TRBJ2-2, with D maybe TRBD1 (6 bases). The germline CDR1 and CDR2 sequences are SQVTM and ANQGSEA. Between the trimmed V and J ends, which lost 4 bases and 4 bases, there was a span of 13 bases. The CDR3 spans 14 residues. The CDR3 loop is CSVAAGAGTGELFF. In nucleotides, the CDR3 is TGCAGCGTTGCGGCAGGGGCAGGCACCGGGGAGCTGTTTTTT.

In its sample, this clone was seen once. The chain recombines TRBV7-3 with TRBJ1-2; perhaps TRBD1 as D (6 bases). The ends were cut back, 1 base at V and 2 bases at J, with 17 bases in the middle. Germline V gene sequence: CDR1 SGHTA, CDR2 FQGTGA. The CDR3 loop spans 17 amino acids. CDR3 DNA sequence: TGTGCCAGCAGCTTAAATAGGGACACCGCCCAGAACTATGGCTACACCTTC. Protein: CASSLNRDTAQNYGYTF.

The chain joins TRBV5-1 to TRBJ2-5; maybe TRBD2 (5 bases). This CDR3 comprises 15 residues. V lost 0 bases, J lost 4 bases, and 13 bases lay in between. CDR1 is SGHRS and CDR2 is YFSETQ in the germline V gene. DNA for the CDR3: TGCGCCAGCAGCTTGGACGGGGTGATTGGAGAGACCCAGTACTTC. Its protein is CASSLDGVIGETQYF. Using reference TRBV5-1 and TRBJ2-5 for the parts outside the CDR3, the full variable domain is KAGVTQTPRYLIKTRGQQVTLSCSPISGHRSVSWYQQTPGQGLQFLFEYFSETQRNKGNFPGRFSGRQFSNSRSEMNVSTLELGDSALYLCASSLDGVIGETQYFGPGTRLLVL.

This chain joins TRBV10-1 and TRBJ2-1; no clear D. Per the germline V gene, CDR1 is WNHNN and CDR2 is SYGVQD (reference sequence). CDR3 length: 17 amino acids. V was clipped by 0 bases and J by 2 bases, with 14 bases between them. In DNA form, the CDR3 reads TGCGCCAGCAGTGAGTCGAAACAAACGCCGCCCTACAATGAGCAGTTCTTC. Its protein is CASSESKQTPPYNEQFF.

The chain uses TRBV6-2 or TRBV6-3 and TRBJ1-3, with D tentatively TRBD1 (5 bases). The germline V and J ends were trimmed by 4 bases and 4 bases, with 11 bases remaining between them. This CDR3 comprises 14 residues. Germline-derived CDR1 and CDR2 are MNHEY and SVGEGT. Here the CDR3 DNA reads TGTGCCAGCAGTTCCGTCAGGGAAGGAAACACCATATATTTT. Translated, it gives CASSSVREGNTIYF.

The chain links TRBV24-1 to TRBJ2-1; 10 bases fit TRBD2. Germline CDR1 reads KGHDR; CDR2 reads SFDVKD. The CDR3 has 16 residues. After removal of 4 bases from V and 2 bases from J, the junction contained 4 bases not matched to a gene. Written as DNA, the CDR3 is TGTGCCACCAGTGACCCGAGCGGGAGGGCCTACAATGAGCAGTTCTTC. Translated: CATSDPSGRAYNEQFF.

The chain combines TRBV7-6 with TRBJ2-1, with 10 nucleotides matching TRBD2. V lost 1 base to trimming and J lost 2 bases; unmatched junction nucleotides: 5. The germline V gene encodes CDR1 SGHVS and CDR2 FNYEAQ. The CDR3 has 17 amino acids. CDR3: CASSLESSGGAYNEQFF. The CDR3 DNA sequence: TGTGCCAGCAGCTTAGAATCTAGCGGGGGTGCCTACAATGAGCAGTTCTTC.

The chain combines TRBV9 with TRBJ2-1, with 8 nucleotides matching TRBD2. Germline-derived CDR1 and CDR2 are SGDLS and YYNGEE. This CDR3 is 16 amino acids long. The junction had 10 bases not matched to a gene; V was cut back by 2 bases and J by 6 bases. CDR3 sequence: CASSVYGSAGGNEQFF. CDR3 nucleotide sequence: TGTGCCAGCAGCGTTTACGGTAGCGCGGGGGGCAATGAGCAGTTCTTC. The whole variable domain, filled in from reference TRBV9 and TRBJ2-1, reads DSGVTQTPKHLITATGQRVTLRCSPRSGDLSVYWYQQSLDQGLQFLIQYYNGEERAKGNILERFSAQQFPDLHSELNLSSLELGDSALYFCASSVYGSAGGNEQFFGPGTRLTVL.

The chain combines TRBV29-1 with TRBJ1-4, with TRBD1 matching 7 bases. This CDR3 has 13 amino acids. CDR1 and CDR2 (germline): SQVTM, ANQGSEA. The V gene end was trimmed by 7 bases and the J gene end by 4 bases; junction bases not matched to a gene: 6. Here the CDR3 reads CSAGDSRNEKLFF. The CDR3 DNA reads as TGCAGCGCGGGGGACAGTCGTAATGAAAAACTGTTTTTT.

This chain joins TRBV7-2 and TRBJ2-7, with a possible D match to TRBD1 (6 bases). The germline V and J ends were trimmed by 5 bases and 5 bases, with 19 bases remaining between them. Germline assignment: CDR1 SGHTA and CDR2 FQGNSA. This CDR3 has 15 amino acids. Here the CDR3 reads CASSRKTGQKDEQYF. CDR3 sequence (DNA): TGTGCCAGCAGCCGTAAAACGGGACAAAAGGACGAGCAGTACTTC.

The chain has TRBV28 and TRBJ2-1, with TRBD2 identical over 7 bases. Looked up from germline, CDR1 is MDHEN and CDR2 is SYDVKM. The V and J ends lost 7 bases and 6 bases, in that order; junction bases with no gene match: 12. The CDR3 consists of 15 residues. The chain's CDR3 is CASITGASGRNEQFF. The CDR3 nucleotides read TGTGCCAGCATTACGGGAGCTAGCGGTCGCAATGAGCAGTTCTTC.

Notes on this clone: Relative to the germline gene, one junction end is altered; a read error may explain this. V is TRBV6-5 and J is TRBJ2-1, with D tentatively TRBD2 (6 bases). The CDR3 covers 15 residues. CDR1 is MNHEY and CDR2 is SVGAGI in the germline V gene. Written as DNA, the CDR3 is TGTGCCAGCAGTCACTCCCGGGGGACCTACAATGAGCAGTTCTTC. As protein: CASSHSRGTYNEQFF.

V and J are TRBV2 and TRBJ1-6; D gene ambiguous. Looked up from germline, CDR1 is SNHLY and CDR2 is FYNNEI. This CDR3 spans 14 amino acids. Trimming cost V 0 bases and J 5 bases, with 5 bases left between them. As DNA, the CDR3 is TGTGCCAGCAGTGAAGCAGGAGATAATTCACCCCTCCACTTT. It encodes CASSEAGDNSPLHF.

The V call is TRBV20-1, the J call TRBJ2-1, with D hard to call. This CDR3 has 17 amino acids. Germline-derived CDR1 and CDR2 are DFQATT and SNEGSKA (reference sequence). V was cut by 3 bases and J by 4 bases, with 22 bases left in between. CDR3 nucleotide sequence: TGCAGTGCTAGTGGAAAAAGAGCGAGGTCTGCATACAATGAGCAGTTCTTC. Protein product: CSASGKRARSAYNEQFF.

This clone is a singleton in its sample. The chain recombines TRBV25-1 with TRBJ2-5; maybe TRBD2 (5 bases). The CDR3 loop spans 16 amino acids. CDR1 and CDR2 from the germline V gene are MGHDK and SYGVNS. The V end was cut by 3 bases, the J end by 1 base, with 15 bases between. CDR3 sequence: CASSEGSSLPQETQYF. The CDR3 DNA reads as TGTGCCAGCAGTGAGGGGAGTAGCCTTCCCCAAGAGACCCAGTACTTC.

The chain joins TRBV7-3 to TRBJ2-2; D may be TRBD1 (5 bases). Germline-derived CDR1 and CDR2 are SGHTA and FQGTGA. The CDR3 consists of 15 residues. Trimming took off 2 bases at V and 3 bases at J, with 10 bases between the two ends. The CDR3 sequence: CASSLWGLDTGELFF. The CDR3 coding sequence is TGTGCCAGCAGCTTATGGGGCCTGGACACCGGGGAGCTGTTTTTT. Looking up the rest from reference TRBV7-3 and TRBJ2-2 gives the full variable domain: GAGVSQTPSNKVTEKGKYVELRCDPISGHTALYWYRQSLGQGPEFLIYFQGTGAADDSGLPNDRFFAVRPEGSVSTLKIQRTERGDSAVYLCASSLWGLDTGELFFGEGSRLTVL.

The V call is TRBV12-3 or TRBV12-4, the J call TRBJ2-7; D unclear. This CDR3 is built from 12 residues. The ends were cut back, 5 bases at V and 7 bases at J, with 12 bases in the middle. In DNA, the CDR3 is TGTGCCAGCAGTCCCCCTTACCGGGAGCAGTACTTC. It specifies CASSPPYREQYF.

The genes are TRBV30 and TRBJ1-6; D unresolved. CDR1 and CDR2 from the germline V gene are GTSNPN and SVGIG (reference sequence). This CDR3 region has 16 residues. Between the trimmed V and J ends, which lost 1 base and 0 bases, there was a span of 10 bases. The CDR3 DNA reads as TGTGCCTGGAGTGGGTTTCAGAACTCCTATAATTCACCCCTCCACTTT. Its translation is CAWSGFQNSYNSPLHF.

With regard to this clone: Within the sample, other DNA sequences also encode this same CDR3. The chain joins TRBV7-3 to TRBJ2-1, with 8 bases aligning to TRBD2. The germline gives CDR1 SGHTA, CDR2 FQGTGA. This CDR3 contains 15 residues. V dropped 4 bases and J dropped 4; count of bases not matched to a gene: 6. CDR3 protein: CASSSAGGTYNEQFF. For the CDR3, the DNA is TGTGCCAGCAGCTCGGCGGGAGGTACTTACAATGAGCAGTTCTTC. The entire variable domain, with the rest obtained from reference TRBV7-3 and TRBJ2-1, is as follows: GAGVSQTPSNKVTEKGKYVELRCDPISGHTALYWYRQSLGQGPEFLIYFQGTGAADDSGLPNDRFFAVRPEGSVSTLKIQRTERGDSAVYLCASSSAGGTYNEQFFGPGTRLTVL.